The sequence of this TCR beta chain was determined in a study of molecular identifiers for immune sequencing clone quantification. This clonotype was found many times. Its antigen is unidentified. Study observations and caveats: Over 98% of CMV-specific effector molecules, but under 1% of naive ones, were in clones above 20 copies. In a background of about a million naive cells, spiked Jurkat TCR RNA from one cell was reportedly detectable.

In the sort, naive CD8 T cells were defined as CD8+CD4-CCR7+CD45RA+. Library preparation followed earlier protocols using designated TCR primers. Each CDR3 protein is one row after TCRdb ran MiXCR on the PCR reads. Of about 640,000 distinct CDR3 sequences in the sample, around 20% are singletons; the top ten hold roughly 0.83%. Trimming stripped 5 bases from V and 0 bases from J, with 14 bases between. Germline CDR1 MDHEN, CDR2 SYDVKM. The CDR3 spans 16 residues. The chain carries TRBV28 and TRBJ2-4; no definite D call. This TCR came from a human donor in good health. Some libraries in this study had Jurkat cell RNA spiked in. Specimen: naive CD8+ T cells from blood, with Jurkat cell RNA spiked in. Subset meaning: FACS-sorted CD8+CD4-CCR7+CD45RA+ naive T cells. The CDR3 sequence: CASSPPSLLAKNIQYF. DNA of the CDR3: TGTGCCAGCAGTCCCCCCAGCCTCCTAGCCAAAAACATTCAGTACTTC.